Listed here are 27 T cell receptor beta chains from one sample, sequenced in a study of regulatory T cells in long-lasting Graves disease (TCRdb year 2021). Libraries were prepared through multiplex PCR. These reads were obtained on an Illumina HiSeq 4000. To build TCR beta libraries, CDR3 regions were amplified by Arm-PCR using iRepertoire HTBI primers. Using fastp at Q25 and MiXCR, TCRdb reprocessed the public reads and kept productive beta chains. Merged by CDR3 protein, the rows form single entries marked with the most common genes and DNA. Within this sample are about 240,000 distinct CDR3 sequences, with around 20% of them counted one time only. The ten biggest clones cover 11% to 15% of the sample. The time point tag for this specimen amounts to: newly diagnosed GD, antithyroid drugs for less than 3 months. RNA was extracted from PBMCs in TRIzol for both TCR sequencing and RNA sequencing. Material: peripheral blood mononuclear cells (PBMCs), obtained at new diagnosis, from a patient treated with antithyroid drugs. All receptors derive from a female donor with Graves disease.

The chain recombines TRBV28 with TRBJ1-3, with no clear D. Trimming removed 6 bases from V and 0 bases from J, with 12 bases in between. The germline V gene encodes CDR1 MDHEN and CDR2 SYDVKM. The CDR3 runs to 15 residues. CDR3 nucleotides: TGTGCCAGCAGCAAAAACACGTTCTCTGGAAACACCATATATTTT. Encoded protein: CASSKNTFSGNTIYF.

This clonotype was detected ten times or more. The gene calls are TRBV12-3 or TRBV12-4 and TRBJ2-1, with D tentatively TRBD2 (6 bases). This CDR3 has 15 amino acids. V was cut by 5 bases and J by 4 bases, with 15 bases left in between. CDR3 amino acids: CASSPSLRGYNEQFF. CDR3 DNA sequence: TGTGCCAGCAGTCCCAGTTTGCGGGGTTACAATGAGCAGTTCTTC.

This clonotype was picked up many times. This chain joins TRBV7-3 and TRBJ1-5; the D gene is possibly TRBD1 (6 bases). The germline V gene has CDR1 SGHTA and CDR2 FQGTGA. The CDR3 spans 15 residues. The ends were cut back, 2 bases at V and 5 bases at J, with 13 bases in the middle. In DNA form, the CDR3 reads TGTGCCAGCAGCTTAGGAGGACAGCGCGATCAGCCCCAGCATTTT. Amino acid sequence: CASSLGGQRDQPQHF.

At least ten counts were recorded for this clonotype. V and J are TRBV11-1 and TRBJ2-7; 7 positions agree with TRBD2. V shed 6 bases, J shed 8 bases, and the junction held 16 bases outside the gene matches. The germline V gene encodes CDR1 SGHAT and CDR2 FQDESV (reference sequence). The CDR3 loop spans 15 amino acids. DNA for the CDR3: TGTGCCAGCAGTCAAGAAGGGAGGGCCTCCTTACAGCAGTACTTC. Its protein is CASSQEGRASLQQYF. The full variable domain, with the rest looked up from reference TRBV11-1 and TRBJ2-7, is EAEVAQSPRYKITEKSQAVAFWCDPISGHATLYWYRQILGQGPELLVQFQDESVVDDSQLPKDRFSAERLKGVDSTLKIQPAELGDSAMYLCASSQEGRASLQQYFGPGTRLTVT.

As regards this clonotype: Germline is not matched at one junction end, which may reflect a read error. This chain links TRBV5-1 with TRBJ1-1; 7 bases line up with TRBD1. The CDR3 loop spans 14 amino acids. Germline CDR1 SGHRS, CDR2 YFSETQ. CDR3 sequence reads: CVSSDRQGYDEAFF. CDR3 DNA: TGCGTCAGCAGCGACCGACAGGGATACGATGAAGCTTTCTTT.

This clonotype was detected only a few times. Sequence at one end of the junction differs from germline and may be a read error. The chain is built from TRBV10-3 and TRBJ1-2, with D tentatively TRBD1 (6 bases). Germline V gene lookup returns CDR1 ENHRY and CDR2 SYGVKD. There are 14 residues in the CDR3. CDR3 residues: CAVSRDQGIYGYTF. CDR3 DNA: TGTGCCGTCAGTCGAGATCAGGGGATCTATGGCTACACCTTC.

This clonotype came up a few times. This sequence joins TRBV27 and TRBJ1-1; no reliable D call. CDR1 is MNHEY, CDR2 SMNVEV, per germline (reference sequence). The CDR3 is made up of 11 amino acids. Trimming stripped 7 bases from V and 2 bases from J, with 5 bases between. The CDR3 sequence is CASKRNTEAFF. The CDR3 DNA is TGTGCCAGCAAACGTAACACTGAAGCTTTCTTT.

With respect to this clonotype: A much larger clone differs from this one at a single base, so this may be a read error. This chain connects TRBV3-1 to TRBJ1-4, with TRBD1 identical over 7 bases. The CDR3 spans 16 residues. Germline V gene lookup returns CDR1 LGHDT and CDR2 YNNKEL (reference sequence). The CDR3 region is CASSQDEGATNEKLLF. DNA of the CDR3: TGTGCCAGCAGCCAAGATGAGGGGGCAACTAATGAAAAACTGCTTTTT.

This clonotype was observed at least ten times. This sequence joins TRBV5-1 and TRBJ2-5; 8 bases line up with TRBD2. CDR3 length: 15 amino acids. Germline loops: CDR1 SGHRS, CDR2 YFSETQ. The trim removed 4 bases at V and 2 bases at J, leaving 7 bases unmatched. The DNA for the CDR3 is TGCGCCAGCAGCGACGGGACTAGTCCGCAAGAGACCCAGTACTTC. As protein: CASSDGTSPQETQYF.

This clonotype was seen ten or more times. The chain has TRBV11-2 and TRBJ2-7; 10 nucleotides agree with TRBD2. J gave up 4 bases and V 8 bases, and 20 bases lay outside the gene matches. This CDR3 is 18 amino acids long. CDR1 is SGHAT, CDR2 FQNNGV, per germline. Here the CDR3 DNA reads TGTGCCAGCGGTATCGATCGGGCTAGCGGGAGAAGTACGTACGAGCAGTACTTC. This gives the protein CASGIDRASGRSTYEQYF.

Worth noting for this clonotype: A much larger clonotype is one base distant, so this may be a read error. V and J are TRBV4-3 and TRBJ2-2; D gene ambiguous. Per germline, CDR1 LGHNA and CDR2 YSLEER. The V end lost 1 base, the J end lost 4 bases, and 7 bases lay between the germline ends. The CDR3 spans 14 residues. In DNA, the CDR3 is TGCGCCAGCAGCCAAGGTTGGGGCACCGGGGAGCTGTTTTTT. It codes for CASSQGWGTGELFF.

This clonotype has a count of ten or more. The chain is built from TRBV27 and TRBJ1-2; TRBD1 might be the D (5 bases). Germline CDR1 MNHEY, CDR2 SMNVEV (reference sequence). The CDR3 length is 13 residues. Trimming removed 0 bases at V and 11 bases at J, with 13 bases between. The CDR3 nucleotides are TGTGCCAGCAGTTTATCGGGGCGTACTTCATACACCTTC. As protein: CASSLSGRTSYTF.

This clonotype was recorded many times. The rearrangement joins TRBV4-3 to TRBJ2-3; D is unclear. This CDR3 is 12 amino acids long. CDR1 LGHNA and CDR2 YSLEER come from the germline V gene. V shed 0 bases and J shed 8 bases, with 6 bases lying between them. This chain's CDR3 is CASSQDQTTQYF. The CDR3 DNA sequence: TGCGCCAGCAGCCAAGACCAAACTACGCAGTATTTT.

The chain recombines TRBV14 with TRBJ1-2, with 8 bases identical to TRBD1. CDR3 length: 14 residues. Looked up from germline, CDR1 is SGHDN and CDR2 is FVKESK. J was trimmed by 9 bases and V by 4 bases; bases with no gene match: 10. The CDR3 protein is CASSPKDRDLSYTF. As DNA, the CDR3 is TGTGCCAGCAGCCCGAAGGACAGGGATTTGAGCTACACCTTC.

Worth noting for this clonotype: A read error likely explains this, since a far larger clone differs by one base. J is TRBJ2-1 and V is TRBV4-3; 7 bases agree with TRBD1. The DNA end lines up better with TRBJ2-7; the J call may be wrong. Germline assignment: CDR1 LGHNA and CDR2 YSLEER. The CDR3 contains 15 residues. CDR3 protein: CASGQDYAQGYEQYF. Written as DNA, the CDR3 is TGCGCCAGCGGCCAAGATTACGCACAGGGGTACGAGCAGTACTTC.

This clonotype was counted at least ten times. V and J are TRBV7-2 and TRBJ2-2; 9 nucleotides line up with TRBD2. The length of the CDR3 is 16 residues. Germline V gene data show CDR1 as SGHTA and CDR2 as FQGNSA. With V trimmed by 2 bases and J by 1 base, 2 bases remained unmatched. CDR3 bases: TGTGCCAGCAGCTTAAGAGCGGGGGGGAACACCGGGGAGCTGTTTTTT. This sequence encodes CASSLRAGGNTGELFF. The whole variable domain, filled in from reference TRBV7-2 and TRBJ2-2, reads GAGVSQSPSNKVTEKGKDVELRCDPISGHTALYWYRQSLGQGLEFLIYFQGNSAPDKSGLPSDRFSAERTGGSVSTLTIQRTQQEDSAVYLCASSLRAGGNTGELFFGEGSRLTVL.

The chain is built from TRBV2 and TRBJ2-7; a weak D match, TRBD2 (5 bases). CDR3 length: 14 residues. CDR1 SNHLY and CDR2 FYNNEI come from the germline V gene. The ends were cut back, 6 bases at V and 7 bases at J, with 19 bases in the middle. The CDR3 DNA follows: TGTGCCAGCAGCCCCCAGGACCGGGGTGGAGAGCAGTACTTC. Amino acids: CASSPQDRGGEQYF.

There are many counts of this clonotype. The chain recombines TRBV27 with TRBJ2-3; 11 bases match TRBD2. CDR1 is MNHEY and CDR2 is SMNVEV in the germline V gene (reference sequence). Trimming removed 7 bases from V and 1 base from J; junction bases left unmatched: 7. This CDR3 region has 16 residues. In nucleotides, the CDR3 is TGTGCCAGCACCTCCACTAGCGGGGGTCGCACAGATACGCAGTATTTT. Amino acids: CASTSTSGGRTDTQYF.

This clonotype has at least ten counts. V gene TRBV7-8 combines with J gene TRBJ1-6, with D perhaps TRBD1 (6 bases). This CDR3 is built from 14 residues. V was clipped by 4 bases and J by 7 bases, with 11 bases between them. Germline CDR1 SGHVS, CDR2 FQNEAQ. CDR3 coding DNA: TGTGCCAGCAGCTCCCAGACAGGCAATTCACCCCTCCACTTT. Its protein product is CASSSQTGNSPLHF.

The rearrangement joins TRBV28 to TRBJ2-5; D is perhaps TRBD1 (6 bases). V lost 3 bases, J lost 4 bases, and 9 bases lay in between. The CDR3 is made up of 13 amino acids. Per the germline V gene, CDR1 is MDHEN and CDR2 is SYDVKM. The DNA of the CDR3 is TGTGCCAGCAGTTTGAACAGGGCAGAGACCCAGTACTTC. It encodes CASSLNRAETQYF.

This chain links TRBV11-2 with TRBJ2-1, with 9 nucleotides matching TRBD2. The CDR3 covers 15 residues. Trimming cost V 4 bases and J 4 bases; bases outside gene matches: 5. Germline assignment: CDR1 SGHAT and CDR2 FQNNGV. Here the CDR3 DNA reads TGTGCCAGCAGCTCTCCTAGCGGGACATACAATGAGCAGTTCTTC. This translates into CASSSPSGTYNEQFF.

This CDR3 reads CASSLALTGAYNEQFF. The CDR3 DNA follows: TGTGCCAGCAGCTTAGCGTTGACGGGGGCCTACAATGAGCAGTTCTTC. This chain links TRBV7-2 with TRBJ2-1; D may be TRBD2 (6 bases). This CDR3 contains 16 residues. Trimming left V 0 bases short and J 2 bases short, with 11 bases between. In germline, CDR1 is SGHTA, CDR2 FQGNSA.

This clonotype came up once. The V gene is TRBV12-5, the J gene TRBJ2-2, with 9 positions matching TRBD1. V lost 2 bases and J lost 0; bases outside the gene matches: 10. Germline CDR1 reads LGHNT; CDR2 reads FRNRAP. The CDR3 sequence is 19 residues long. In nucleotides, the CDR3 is TGTGCTAGTGGTTTGACCCAGGGACAGGGAAACGCGAACACCGGGGAGCTGTTTTTT. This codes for CASGLTQGQGNANTGELFF. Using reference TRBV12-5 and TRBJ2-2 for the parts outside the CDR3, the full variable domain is DARVTQTPRHKVTEMGQEVTMRCQPILGHNTVFWYRQTMMQGLELLAYFRNRAPLDDSGMPKDRFSAEMPDATLATLKIQPSEPRDSAVYFCASGLTQGQGNANTGELFFGEGSRLTVL.

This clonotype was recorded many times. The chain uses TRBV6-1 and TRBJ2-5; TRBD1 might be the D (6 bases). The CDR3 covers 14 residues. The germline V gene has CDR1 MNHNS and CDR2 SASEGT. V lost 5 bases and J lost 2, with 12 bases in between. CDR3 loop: CASSTRTAQETQYF. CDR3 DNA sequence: TGTGCCAGCAGTACGAGGACAGCTCAAGAGACCCAGTACTTC.

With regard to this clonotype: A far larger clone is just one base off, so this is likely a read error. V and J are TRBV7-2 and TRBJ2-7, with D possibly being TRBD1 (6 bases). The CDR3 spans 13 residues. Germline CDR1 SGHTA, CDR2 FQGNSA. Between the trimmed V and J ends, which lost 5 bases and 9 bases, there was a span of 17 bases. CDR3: CASSLQGTGRQYF. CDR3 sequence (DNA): TGTGCCAGCAGCCTACAGGGTACGGGTCGGCAGTACTTC.

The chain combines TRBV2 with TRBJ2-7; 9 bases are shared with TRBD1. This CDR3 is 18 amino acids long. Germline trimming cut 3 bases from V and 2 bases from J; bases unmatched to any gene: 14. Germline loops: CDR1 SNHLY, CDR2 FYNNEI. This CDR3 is CASSDTGGGETGAYEQYF. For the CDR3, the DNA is TGTGCCAGCAGTGACACAGGGGGCGGGGAGACAGGGGCCTACGAGCAGTACTTC.

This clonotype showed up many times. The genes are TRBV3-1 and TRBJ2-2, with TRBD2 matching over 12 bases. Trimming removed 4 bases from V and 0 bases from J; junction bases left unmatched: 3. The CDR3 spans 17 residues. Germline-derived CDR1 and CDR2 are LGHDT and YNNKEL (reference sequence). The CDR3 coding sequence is TGTGCCAGCAGCCCTCGGACTAGCGGGACGAACACCGGGGAGCTGTTTTTT. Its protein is CASSPRTSGTNTGELFF.